A single sample is the source of the 25 T cell receptor beta chains below, sequenced in a study of cytomegalovirus exposure and HLA in healthy donors. The PCR contained 60 Vbeta and 13 Jbeta primers. TCRdb's table, derived via immunoSEQ multiplex PCR, lists solely in-frame clones and lacks some. This sample has some 180,000 clones, with about four fifths found just once. Material: PBMCs. These receptors originate from a female donor in good health and CMV-seronegative.

The rearrangement uses TRBV5-1 and TRBJ1-1; D possibly corresponds to TRBD1 (6 bases). Between the trimmed V and J ends, which lost 2 bases and 3 bases, there was a span of 11 bases. The germline V gene encodes CDR1 SGHRS and CDR2 YFSETQ. The CDR3 is made up of 14 amino acids. CDR3 sequence: CASSFLDRYTEAFF. Written as DNA, the CDR3 is TGCGCCAGCAGCTTCCTGGACAGATACACTGAAGCTTTCTTT.

V is TRBV11-3 and J is TRBJ2-1; 8 bases line up with TRBD2. CDR3 length equals 15 residues. With V trimmed by 3 bases and J by 2 bases, 3 bases remained unmatched. The germline V gene has CDR1 SGHNT and CDR2 YENEEA. The CDR3 DNA reads as TGTGCCAGCAGCTTCGAGCGGGGGACCTACAATGAGCAGTTCTTC. As protein: CASSFERGTYNEQFF.

The chain recombines TRBV4-1 with TRBJ2-7, with 7 bases aligning to TRBD2. J was trimmed by 3 bases and V by 1 base; bases with no gene match: 6. The germline V gene encodes CDR1 MGHRA and CDR2 YSYEKL. The CDR3 sequence is 15 residues long. CDR3: CASSQVASGNYEQYF. In DNA form, the CDR3 reads TGCGCCAGCAGCCAAGTGGCTAGCGGAAACTACGAGCAGTACTTC.

CDR3 amino acids: CASSLVSGSEQYF. The CDR3 DNA reads TGTGCCAGCAGCTTAGTTTCTGGGAGCGAGCAGTACTTC. This chain joins TRBV7-9 and TRBJ2-7, with D maybe TRBD2 (5 bases). The germline V gene encodes CDR1 SEHNR and CDR2 FQNEAQ (reference sequence). CDR3 size: 13 residues. Trimming took 1 base from V and 6 from J, leaving 10 bases between them.

This chain joins TRBV5-1 and TRBJ2-1, with 12 positions matching TRBD2. Germline-derived CDR1 and CDR2 are SGHRS and YFSETQ. The J segment lost 6 bases and the V segment lost 6 bases, leaving 7 bases of the junction unmatched. The CDR3 is 15 amino acids. As DNA, the CDR3 is TGCGCCAGCACGGCCCGGACTAGCGGGGCCAATGAGCAGTTCTTC. Translated: CASTARTSGANEQFF.

This clone was observed a handful of times. The chain joins TRBV18 to TRBJ2-3; D remains ambiguous. Germline V gene lookup returns CDR1 KGHSH and CDR2 LQKENI. Trimming removed 0 bases at V and 0 bases at J, with 7 bases between. CDR3 length: 15 amino acids. The CDR3 loop is CASSPPSDSTDTQYF. The CDR3 nucleotides read TGTGCCAGCTCACCACCGTCAGATAGCACAGATACGCAGTATTTT.

The chain has TRBV7-3 and TRBJ2-7, with D perhaps matching TRBD2 (6 bases). Deletions cut 2 bases from V and 3 bases from J, with 11 bases between. Germline values: CDR1 SGHTA, CDR2 FQGTGA. The CDR3 is 14 amino acids. The CDR3 loop reads CASSLDGGDYEQYF. CDR3 coding DNA: TGTGCCAGCAGCTTAGACGGGGGAGACTACGAGCAGTACTTC.

The chain couples TRBV12-2 to TRBJ2-7; the table assigns TRBD1, which was not confirmed against the DNA. TRBV12-2 is marked as a pseudogene. The CDR3 has 16 residues. CDR3 amino acids: CASRLRRTGASYEQYF. The DNA for the CDR3 is TGTGCAAGTCGCTTAAGGCGGACAGGGGCGTCCTACGAGCAGTACTTC.

This sequence joins TRBV2 and TRBJ2-1; 11 bases map to TRBD2. Trimming took 4 bases from V and 1 from J; bases not matched to a gene: 3. The CDR3 extends over 16 amino acids. The germline gives CDR1 SNHLY, CDR2 FYNNEI. The CDR3 nucleotides read TGTGCCAGCAGTGGGCTAGCGGGAGGTTCCTACAATGAGCAGTTCTTC. This sequence encodes CASSGLAGGSYNEQFF.

V and J are TRBV2 and TRBJ2-1, with D tentatively TRBD1 (6 bases). Per germline, CDR1 SNHLY and CDR2 FYNNEI. V was clipped by 0 bases and J by 3 bases, with 15 bases between them. This CDR3 contains 17 residues. The CDR3 region is CASSEARDTKDYNEQFF. CDR3 in DNA: TGTGCCAGCAGTGAAGCAAGGGACACCAAGGACTACAATGAGCAGTTCTTC.

This chain joins TRBV18 and TRBJ2-7; D is undetermined. V was cut by 6 bases and J by 3 bases, with 12 bases left in between. CDR3 size: 13 residues. Germline CDR1 reads KGHSH; CDR2 reads LQKENI. As DNA, the CDR3 is TGTGCCAGCTCGCTGACAACGTACTACGAGCAGTACTTC. Its translation: CASSLTTYYEQYF.

The chain recombines TRBV29-1 with TRBJ2-5; 12 bases match TRBD2. The J call is uncertain, as TRBJ2-7 better fits the DNA end. Germline V gives CDR1 SQVTM, CDR2 ANQGSEA. The CDR3 is 14 amino acids. CDR3 in DNA: TGCAGCGTTGCCGGACTAGCGGGATTATACGAGCAGTACTTC. It specifies CSVAGLAGLYEQYF.

This clone was seen once. This chain joins TRBV6-1 and TRBJ2-7; 13 nucleotides align to TRBD2. J gave up 6 bases and V 5 bases, and 7 bases lay outside the gene matches. The CDR3 sequence is 15 residues long. Germline V gene lookup returns CDR1 MNHNS and CDR2 SASEGT. DNA of the CDR3: TGTGCCAGCAGTTCTCCGGGACTAGCGGGACTCGAGCAGTACTTC. Protein sequence: CASSSPGLAGLEQYF.

This rearrangement joins TRBV10-2 to TRBJ1-5; possible D gene TRBD1, 6 bases. V was shortened by 4 bases and J by 0 bases, with 13 bases between the two germline ends. CDR1 is WSHSY, CDR2 SAAADI, per germline. CDR3 length: 16 residues. CDR3 in DNA: TGCGCCAGCAGTGGAGGTGGGGGCCTTAGCAATCAGCCCCAGCATTTT. Amino acids: CASSGGGGLSNQPQHF.

The V call is TRBV15, the J call TRBJ2-2, with TRBD2 matching over 8 bases. With 6 bases clipped from V and 5 bases from J, the junction kept 8 bases outside the gene matches. From germline, CDR1 is LNHNV and CDR2 YYDKDF (reference sequence). The CDR3 is made up of 15 amino acids. This chain's CDR3 is CATRKGLGGTGELFF. The CDR3 DNA sequence: TGTGCCACCAGAAAGGGACTAGGCGGAACCGGGGAGCTGTTTTTT.

This chain joins TRBV5-1 and TRBJ2-2, with D unclear. The CDR3 runs to 14 residues. The V end was cut by 4 bases, the J end by 6 bases, with 13 bases between. The germline CDR1 and CDR2 sequences are SGHRS and YFSETQ. CDR3 nucleotide sequence: TGCGCCAGCAGCCCGACCGCAGGCGCCGGGGAGCTGTTTTTT. As protein: CASSPTAGAGELFF.

The V and J genes are TRBV6-1 and TRBJ1-1; the match to TRBD1 covers 9 bases. Germline V CDR1 and CDR2: MNHNS, SASEGT. J lost 4 bases, V lost 5 bases, and 8 bases had no gene match. The CDR3 spans 15 residues. This CDR3 reads CASSTGTGRGTEAFF. As DNA, the CDR3 is TGTGCCAGCAGTACCGGGACAGGGAGGGGCACTGAAGCTTTCTTT.

This clone was seen just once. The J gene is TRBJ2-1, the V gene TRBV20-1, with D possibly matching TRBD2 (5 bases). This CDR3 has 11 residues. CDR1 DFQATT and CDR2 SNEGSKA come from the germline V gene (reference sequence). CDR3: CSVTRAGEQFF. CDR3 nucleotides: TGCAGCGTTACGAGGGCCGGTGAGCAGTTCTTC.

This chain joins TRBV11-2 and TRBJ1-1, with 7 positions matching TRBD1. CDR3 size: 14 residues. With 4 bases clipped from V and 3 bases from J, the junction kept 5 bases outside the gene matches. The germline CDR1 and CDR2 sequences are SGHAT and FQNNGV. CDR3 amino acids: CASSSGQADTEAFF. In nucleotides, the CDR3 is TGTGCCAGCAGCTCCGGACAGGCGGACACTGAAGCTTTCTTT.

The chain employs TRBV28 and TRBJ2-5, with D possibly TRBD2 on 6 matching bases. The CDR3 spans 12 residues. V shed 8 bases and J shed 1 base, with 8 bases lying between them. Looked up from germline, CDR1 is MDHEN and CDR2 is SYDVKM. Here the CDR3 DNA reads TGTGCCAGCCGGGAGCGCCAAGAGACCCAGTACTTC. Protein product: CASRERQETQYF.

A few counts support this clone. The gene calls are TRBV4-1 and TRBJ1-6; TRBD1 might be the D (6 bases). CDR3 length: 15 amino acids. The germline gives CDR1 MGHRA, CDR2 YSYEKL. The V and J ends lost 4 bases and 8 bases respectively, with 15 bases between them. CDR3 nucleotide sequence: TGCGCCAGCAGCCCCTGGGGGCAGGGTGATTCACCCCTCCACTTT. Its translation is CASSPWGQGDSPLHF.

J is TRBJ2-1 and V is TRBV27, with 7 bases identical to TRBD1. This CDR3 contains 16 residues. Germline V gene lookup returns CDR1 MNHEY and CDR2 SMNVEV (reference sequence). Germline trimming cut 2 bases from V and 5 bases from J; bases unmatched to any gene: 9. The CDR3 protein is CASSLTETGNDNEQFF. DNA of the CDR3: TGTGCCAGCAGTTTAACCGAGACAGGGAATGACAATGAGCAGTTCTTC.

This clone was observed a single time. The genes are TRBV5-1 and TRBJ2-5, with TRBD1 identical over 9 bases. The germline V gene encodes CDR1 SGHRS and CDR2 YFSETQ. Unmatched junction bases numbered 10, after V lost 5 bases and J lost 5 bases. The CDR3 contains 15 residues. The CDR3 DNA reads TGCGCCAGCAGAAGGGACAGGGACCGGGGGGAGACCCAGTACTTC. It encodes CASRRDRDRGETQYF.

This rearrangement joins TRBV5-1 to TRBJ2-3, with D possibly matching TRBD2 (7 bases). Germline assignment: CDR1 SGHRS and CDR2 YFSETQ. V lost 0 bases, J lost 5 bases, and 19 bases lay in between. The CDR3 runs to 17 residues. CDR3 in DNA: TGCGCCAGCAGCTTGGTTGGGAGGGCAGAAGGGGGAGATACGCAGTATTTT. Amino acid sequence: CASSLVGRAEGGDTQYF.

CDR3: CASSRLAGDSYEQYF. CDR3 sequence (DNA): TGTGCCAGCAGCCGCCTTGCGGGCGACTCCTACGAGCAGTACTTC. The chain combines TRBV6-5 with TRBJ2-7, with a weak D call TRBD2 (5 bases). V gave up 6 bases and J gave up 0 bases, with 15 bases separating them. The V gene's germline CDR1 is MNHEY and CDR2 SVGAGI. There are 15 residues in the CDR3.